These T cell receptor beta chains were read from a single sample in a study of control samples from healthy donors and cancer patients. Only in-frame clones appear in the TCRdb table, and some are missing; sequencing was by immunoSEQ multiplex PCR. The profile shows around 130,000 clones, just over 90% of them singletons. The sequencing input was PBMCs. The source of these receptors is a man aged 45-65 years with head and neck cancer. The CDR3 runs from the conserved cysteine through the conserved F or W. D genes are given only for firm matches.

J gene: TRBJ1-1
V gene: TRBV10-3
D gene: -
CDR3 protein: CAIKSGTGGTEAFF

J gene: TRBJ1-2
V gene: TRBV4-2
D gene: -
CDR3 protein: CASSQEVELAGYTF

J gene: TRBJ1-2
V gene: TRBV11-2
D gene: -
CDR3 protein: CASSPGHSNYGYTF

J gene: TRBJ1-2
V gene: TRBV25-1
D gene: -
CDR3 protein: CASRGAGVEARGYTF

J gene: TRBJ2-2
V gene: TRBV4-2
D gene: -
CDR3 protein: CASSPWGGGTGELFF

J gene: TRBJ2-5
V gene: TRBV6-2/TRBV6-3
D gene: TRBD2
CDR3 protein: CASSRTSGGQETQYF

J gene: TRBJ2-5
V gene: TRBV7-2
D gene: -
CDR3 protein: CASSPPWAETQYF

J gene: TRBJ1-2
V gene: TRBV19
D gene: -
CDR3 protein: CASGARDYGYTF

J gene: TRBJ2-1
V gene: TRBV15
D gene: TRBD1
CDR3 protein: CATSRVGTGGQSSYNEQFF

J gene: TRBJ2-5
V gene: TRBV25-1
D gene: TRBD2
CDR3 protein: CASSDVGAGGQETQYF

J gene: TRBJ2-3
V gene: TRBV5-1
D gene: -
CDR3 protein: CASSRSGAWADTQYF

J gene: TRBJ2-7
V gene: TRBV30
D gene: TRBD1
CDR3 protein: CARGITGTAPYEQYF

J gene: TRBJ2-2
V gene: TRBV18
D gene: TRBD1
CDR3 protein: CASSLRPLGQGRGNTGELFF

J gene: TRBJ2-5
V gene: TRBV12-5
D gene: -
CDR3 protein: CASGPMGTDQETQYF

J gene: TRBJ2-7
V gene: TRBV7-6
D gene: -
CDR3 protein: CASSLTGHPAGEQYF

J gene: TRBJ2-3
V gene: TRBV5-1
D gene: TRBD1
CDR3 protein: CASSLQGAHTDTQYF

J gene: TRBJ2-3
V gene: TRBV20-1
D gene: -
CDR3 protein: CSARDRLDPYF

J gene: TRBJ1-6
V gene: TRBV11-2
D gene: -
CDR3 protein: CASSLESLRSSYNSPLHF

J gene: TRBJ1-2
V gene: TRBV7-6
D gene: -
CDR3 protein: CASSLVVGDHYGYTF

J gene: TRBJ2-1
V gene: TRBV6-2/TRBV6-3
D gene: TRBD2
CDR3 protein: CASSFSSGGGNEQFF

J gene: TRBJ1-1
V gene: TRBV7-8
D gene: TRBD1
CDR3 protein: CASSLGQGNTEAFF

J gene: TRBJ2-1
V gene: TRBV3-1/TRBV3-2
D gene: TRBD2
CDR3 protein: CASSQDKAGGQGNEQFF

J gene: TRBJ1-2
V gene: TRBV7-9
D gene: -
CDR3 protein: CASSPGQGTSNYGYTF

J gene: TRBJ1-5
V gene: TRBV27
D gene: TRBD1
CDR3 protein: CASSPTGRPQHF

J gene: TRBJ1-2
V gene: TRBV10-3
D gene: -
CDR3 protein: CAITEGGGDGYTF

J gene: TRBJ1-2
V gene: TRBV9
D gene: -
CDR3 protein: CASSVAGTFGGYTF

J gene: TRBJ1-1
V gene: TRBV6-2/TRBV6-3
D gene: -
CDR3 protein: CASSYAHMWNTEAFF

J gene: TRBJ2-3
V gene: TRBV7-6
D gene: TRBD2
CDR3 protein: CASSLERGGTDTQYF

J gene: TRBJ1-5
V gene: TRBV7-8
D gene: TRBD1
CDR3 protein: CASSRTGGSNQPQHF

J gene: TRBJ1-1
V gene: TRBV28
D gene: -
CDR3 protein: CASSLRSGVEAFF

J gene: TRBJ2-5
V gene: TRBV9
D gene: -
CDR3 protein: CASNQGGQETQYF

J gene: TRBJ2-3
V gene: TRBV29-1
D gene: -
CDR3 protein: CSVEDSYTDTQYF

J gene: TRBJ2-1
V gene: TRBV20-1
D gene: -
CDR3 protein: CSASTRRNNEQFF

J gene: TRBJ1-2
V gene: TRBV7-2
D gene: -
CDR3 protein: CASSLATGFGSIYTF

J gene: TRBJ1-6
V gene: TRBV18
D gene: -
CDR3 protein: CASSPNRQPYNSPLHF

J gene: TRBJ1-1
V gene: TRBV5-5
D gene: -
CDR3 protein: CASSLMGNTEAFF

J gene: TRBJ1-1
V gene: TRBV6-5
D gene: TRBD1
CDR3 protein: CASRTGGYKAFF

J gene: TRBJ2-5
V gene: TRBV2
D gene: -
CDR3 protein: CASSEARGLAGEETQYF

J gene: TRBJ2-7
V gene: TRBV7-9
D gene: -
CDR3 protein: CASSTTVLGEQYF

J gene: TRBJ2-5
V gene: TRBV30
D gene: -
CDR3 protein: CGISPGNQETQYF

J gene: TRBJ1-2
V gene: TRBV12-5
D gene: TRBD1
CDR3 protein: CASGLGQAGGYTF

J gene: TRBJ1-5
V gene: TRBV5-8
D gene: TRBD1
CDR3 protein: CASSLQGNQGHF

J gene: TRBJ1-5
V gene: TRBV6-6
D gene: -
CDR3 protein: CASSYPQGPQHF

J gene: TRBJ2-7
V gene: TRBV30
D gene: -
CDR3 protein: CAWSASTLRGEQYF

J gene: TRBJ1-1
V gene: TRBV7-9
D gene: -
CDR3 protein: CASSFTHNTEAFF

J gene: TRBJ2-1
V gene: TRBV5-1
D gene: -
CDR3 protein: CASSSDKRGQFF

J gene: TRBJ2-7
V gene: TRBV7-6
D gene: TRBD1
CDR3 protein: CASSLPGQGTEQYF

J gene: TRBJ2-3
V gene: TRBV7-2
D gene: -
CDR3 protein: CASSFYGEGDTQYF

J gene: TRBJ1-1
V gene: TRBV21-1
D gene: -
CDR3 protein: CASSARDRTSGAFF

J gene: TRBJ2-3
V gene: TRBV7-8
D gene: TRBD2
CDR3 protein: CASSLYSGGALDTQYF

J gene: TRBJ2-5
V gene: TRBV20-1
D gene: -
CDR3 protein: CSATQETQYF

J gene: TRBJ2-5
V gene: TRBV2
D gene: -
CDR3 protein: CASSLTGRETQYF